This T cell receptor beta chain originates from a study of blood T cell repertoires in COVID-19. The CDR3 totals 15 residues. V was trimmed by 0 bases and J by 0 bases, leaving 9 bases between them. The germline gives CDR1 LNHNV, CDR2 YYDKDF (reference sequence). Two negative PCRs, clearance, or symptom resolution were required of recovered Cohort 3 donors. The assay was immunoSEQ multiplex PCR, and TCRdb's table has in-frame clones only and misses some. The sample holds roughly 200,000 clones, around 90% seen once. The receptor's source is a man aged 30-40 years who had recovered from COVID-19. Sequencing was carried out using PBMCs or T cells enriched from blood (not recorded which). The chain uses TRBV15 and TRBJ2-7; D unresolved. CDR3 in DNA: TGTGCCACCAGCAGAGATCGCGGCAGCTCCTACGAGCAGTACTTC. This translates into CATSRDRGSSYEQYF. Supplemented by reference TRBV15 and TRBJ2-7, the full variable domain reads DAMVIQNPRYQVTQFGKPVTLSCSQTLNHNVMYWYQQKSSQAPKLLFHYYDKDFNNEADTPDNFQSRRPNTSFCFLDIRSPGLGDTAMYLCATSRDRGSSYEQYFGPGTRLTVT.